Below are 8 T cell receptor beta chains sequenced from a single sample in a study of CD8+CD57+ T cells in acquired aplastic anemia. Sequencing was done on patients that had shown CD8+CD57+ cell expansion by flow cytometry. Genomic DNA, the template, was used for profiling of the TCR beta VDJ and CDR3. From the reads, TCRdb called clonotypes with MiXCR, one entry per CDR3 protein. The repertoire includes fewer than 250,000 distinct CDR3 sequences, around 46% of them detected once, and over 7.5% sits in the top ten. Material: sorted CD4+, CD8+, or CD8+CD57+ T cells (not recorded which) from PBMCs. The source of these receptors is a human donor with aplastic anemia.

This clonotype was seen repeatedly, ten times or more. CDR3 in amino acids: CSVETGRTETYEQYF. CDR3 DNA sequence: TGCAGCGTTGAAACGGGCCGGACAGAGACCTACGAGCAGTACTTC. This chain connects TRBV29-1 to TRBJ2-7, with D perhaps matching TRBD1 (6 bases). The CDR3 has 15 residues. V was trimmed by 2 bases and J by 2 bases, leaving 16 bases between them. Germline values: CDR1 SQVTM, CDR2 ANQGSEA.

This clonotype was detected a few times. The chain carries TRBV15 and TRBJ1-2, with D possibly TRBD1 on 5 matching bases. This CDR3 region has 17 residues. The ends were cut back, 3 bases at V and 4 bases at J, with 21 bases in the middle. The V gene's germline CDR1 is LNHNV and CDR2 YYDKDF (reference sequence). CDR3 amino acids: CATSSLGRGVTTYGYTF. The CDR3 coding sequence is TGTGCCACCAGCAGCTTGGGACGGGGTGTGACGACCTATGGCTACACCTTC.

The sample holds a few counts of this clonotype. The J gene is TRBJ1-1, the V gene TRBV5-8, with 9 positions matching TRBD1. V shed 0 bases, J shed 6 bases, and the junction held 15 bases outside the gene matches. Germline CDR1 reads SGHTS; CDR2 reads YDEGEE. CDR3 length equals 18 residues. CDR3 DNA sequence: TGTGCCAGCAGCTTGGCAGGACAGGGGTCCCCCTTGGTCGCTGAAGCTTTCTTT. Translated: CASSLAGQGSPLVAEAFF.

This clonotype has at least ten counts. V usage is TRBV12-3 or TRBV12-4 and J usage is TRBJ1-5, with no clear D. This CDR3 region has 15 residues. V lost 3 bases and J lost 0, with 9 bases in between. DNA for the CDR3: TGTGCCAGCAGTTTCTCCGGCGGTAGCAATCAGCCCCAGCATTTT. It encodes CASSFSGGSNQPQHF.

The V call is TRBV10-3, the J call TRBJ2-2; the match to TRBD2 covers 7 bases. With V trimmed by 6 bases and J by 1 base, 5 bases remained unmatched. Germline-derived CDR1 and CDR2 are ENHRY and SYGVKD. The length of the CDR3 is 15 residues. The chain's CDR3 is CAISSTGGNTGELFF. CDR3 bases: TGTGCCATCAGCAGTACGGGGGGGAACACCGGGGAGCTGTTTTTT.

The chain combines TRBV15 with TRBJ2-6, with D perhaps TRBD1 (6 bases). V was trimmed by 5 bases and J by 2 bases, leaving 10 bases between them. The CDR3 runs to 15 residues. Germline V gene data show CDR1 as LNHNV and CDR2 as YYDKDF (reference sequence). DNA for the CDR3: TGTGCCACCAGCGCCAGGGGAACTGGGGCCAACGTCCTGACTTTC. Amino acids: CATSARGTGANVLTF.

This clonotype turned up a few times. The chain couples TRBV7-2 to TRBJ2-3; D is ambiguous. Germline V CDR1 and CDR2: SGHTA, FQGNSA. The CDR3 runs to 15 residues. V lost 7 bases and J lost 1, with 15 bases in between. The CDR3 DNA reads TGTGCCAGCACCCTCCCAGTTGGACGCACAGATACGCAGTATTTT. Translating gives CASTLPVGRTDTQYF.

The CDR3 sequence: CASSDQGQGDGYTF. For the CDR3, the DNA is TGTGCCAGCAGTGACCAGGGACAGGGGGATGGCTACACCTTC. V is TRBV2 and J is TRBJ1-2; 11 bases match TRBD1. The trim removed 3 bases at V and 6 bases at J, leaving 3 bases unmatched. The CDR3 covers 14 residues. Looked up from germline, CDR1 is SNHLY and CDR2 is FYNNEI.